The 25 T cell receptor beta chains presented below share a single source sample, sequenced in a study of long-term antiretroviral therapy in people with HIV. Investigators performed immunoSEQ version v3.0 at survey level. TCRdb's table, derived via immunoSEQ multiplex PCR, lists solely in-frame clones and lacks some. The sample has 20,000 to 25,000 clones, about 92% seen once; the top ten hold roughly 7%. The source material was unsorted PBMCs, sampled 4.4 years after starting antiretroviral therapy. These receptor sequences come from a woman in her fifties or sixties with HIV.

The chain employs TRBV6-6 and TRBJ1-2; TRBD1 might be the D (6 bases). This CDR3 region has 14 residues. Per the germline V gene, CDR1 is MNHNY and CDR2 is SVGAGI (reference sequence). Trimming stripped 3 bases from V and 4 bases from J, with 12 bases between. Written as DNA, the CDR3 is TGTGCCAGCAGTTATTTCACAGGGAGCTATGGCTACACCTTC. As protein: CASSYFTGSYGYTF.

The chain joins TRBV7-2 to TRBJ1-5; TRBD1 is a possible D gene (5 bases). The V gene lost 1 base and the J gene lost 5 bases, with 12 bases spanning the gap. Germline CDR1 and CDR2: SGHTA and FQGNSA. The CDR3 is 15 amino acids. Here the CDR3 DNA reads TGTGCCAGCAGCTTAGGTCGGGGGTTTGATCAGCCCCAGCATTTT. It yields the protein CASSLGRGFDQPQHF. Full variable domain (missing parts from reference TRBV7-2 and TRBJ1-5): GAGVSQSPSNKVTEKGKDVELRCDPISGHTALYWYRQSLGQGLEFLIYFQGNSAPDKSGLPSDRFSAERTGGSVSTLTIQRTQQEDSAVYLCASSLGRGFDQPQHFGDGTRLSIL.

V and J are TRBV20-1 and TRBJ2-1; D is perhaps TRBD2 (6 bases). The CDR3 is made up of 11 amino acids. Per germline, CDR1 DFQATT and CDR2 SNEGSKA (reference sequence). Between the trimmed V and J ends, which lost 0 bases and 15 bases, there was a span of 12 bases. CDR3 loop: CSARDSGGVFF. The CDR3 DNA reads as TGCAGTGCTAGAGATTCGGGCGGGGTGTTCTTC.

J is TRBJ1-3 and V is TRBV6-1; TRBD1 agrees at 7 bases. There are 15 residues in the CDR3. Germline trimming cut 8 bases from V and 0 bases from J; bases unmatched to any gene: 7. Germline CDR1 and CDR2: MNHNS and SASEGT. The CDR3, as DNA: TGTGCCAGCCGGTGGGACAGACTCTCTGGAAACACCATATATTTT. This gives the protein CASRWDRLSGNTIYF.

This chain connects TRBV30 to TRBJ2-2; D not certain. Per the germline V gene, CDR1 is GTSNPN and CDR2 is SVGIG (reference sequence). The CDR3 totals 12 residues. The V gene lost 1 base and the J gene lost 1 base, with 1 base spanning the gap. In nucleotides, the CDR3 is TGTGCCTGGAGTGGGAACACCGGGGAGCTGTTTTTT. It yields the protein CAWSGNTGELFF.

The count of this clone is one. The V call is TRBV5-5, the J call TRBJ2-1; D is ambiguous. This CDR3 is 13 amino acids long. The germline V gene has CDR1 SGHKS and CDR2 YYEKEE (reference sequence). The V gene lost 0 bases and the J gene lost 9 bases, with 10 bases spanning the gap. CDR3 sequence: CASSLAGRVEQFF. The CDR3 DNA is TGTGCCAGCAGCTTGGCCGGAAGGGTTGAGCAGTTCTTC.

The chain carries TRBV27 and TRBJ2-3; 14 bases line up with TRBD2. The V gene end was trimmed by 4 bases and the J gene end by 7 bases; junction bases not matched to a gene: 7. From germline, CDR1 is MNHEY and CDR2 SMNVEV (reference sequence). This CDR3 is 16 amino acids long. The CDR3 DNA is TGTGCCAGCAGTTCTGGGACTAGCGGGGGCTCGTATACGCAGTATTTT. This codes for CASSSGTSGGSYTQYF.

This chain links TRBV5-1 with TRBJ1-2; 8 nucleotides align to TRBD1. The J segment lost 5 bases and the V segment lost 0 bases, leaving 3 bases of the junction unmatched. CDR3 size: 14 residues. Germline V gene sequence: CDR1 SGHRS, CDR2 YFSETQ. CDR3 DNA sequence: TGCGCCAGCAGCTTGGGACAGGGGACTTATGGCTACACCTTC. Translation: CASSLGQGTYGYTF.

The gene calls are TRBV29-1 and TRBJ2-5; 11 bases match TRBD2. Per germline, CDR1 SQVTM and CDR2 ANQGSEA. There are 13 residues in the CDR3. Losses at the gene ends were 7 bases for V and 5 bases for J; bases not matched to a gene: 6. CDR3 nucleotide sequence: TGCAGCGCACTAGCGGGGGCGGGCGAGACCCAGTACTTC. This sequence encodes CSALAGAGETQYF.

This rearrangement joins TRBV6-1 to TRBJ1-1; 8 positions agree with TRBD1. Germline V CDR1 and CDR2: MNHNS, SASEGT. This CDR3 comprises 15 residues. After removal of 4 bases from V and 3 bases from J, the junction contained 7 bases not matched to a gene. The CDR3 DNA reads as TGTGCCAGCAGTGGACAGACAGGGGAGGACACTGAAGCTTTCTTT. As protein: CASSGQTGEDTEAFF.

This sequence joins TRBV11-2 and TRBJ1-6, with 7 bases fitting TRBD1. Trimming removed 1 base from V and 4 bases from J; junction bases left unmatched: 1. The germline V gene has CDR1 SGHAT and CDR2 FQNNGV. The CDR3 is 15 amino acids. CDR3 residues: CASSLGQGYNSPLHF. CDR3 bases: TGTGCCAGCAGCTTAGGACAGGGTTATAATTCACCCCTCCACTTT. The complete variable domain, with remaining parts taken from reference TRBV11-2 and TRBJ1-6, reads EAGVAQSPRYKIIEKRQSVAFWCNPISGHATLYWYQQILGQGPKLLIQFQNNGVVDDSQLPKDRFSAERLKGVDSTLKIQPAKLEDSAVYLCASSLGQGYNSPLHFGNGTRLTVT.

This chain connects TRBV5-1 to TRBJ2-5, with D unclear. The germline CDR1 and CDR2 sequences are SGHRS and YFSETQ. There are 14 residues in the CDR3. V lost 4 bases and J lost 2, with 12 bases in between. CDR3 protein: CASSPEPAQETQYF. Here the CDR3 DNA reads TGCGCCAGCAGCCCAGAACCCGCTCAAGAGACCCAGTACTTC.

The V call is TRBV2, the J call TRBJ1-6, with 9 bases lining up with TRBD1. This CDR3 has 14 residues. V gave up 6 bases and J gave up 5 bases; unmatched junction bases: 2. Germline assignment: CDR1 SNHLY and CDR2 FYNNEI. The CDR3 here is CASRRTGDNSPLHF. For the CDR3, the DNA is TGTGCCAGCAGGAGGACAGGGGATAATTCACCCCTCCACTTT.

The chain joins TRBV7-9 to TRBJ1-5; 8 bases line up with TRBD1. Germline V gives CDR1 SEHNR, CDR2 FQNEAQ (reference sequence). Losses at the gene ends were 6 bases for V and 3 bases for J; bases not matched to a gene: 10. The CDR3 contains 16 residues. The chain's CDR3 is CASSSGQGEYNQPQHF. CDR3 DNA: TGTGCCAGCAGTTCCGGACAGGGAGAATACAATCAGCCCCAGCATTTT.

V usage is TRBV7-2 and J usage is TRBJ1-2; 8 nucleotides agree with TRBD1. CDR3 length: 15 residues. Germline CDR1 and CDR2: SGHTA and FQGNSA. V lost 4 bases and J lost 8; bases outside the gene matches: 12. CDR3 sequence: CASSSRAGQVGGYTF. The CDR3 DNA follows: TGTGCCAGCAGCTCCCGCGCGGGACAGGTGGGCGGCTACACCTTC.

The CDR3 coding sequence is TGTGCCAGCAGGCGCACAGGGAACACCGGGGAGCTGTTTTTT. Its translation: CASRRTGNTGELFF. This chain connects TRBV7-3 to TRBJ2-2; perhaps TRBD1 as D (5 bases). The V end was cut by 6 bases, the J end by 1 base, with 9 bases between. Germline V gene sequence: CDR1 SGHTA, CDR2 FQGTGA. The length of the CDR3 is 14 residues.

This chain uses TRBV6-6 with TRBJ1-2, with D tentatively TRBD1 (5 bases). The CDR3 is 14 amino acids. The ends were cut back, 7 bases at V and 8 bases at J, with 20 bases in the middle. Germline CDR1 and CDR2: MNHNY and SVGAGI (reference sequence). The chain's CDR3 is CASIRTRGLSGYTF. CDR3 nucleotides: TGTGCCAGCATCCGGACAAGGGGCCTCTCCGGCTACACCTTC.

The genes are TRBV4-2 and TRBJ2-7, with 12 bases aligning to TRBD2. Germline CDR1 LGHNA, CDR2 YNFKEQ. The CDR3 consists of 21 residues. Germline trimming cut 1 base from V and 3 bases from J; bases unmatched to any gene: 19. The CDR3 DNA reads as TGTGCCAGCAGCCAAGTTTTAGTGAGGACTAGCGGGGAGGGCGTCAACTACGAGCAGTACTTC. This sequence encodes CASSQVLVRTSGEGVNYEQYF.

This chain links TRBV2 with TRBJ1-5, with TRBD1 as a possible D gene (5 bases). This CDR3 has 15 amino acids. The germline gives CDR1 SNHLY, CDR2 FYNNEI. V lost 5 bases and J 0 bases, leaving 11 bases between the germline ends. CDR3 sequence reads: CASSLRQNSNQPQHF. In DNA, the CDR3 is TGTGCCAGCAGTTTGAGACAGAATAGCAATCAGCCCCAGCATTTT.

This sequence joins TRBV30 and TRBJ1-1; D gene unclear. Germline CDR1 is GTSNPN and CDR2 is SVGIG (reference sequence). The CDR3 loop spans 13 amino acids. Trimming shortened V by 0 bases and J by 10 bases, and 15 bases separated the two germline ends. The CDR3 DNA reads TGTGCCTGGAGTGTAGACTTGAGGTCGCGAGCTTTCTTT. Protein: CAWSVDLRSRAFF. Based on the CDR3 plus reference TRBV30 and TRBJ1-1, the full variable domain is SQTIHQWPATLVQPVGSPLSLECTVEGTSNPNLYWYRQAAGRGLQLLFYSVGIGQISSEVPQNLSASRPQDRQFILSSKKLLLSDSGFYLCAWSVDLRSRAFFGQGTRLTVV.

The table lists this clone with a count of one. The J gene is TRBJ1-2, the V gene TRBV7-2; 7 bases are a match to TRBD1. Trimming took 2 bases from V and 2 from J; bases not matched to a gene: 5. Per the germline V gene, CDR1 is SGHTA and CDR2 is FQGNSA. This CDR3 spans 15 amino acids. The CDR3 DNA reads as TGTGCCAGCAGCTTACGCGACAGGGTAAACTATGGCTACACCTTC. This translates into CASSLRDRVNYGYTF. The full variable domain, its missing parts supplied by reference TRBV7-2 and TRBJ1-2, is GAGVSQSPSNKVTEKGKDVELRCDPISGHTALYWYRQSLGQGLEFLIYFQGNSAPDKSGLPSDRFSAERTGGSVSTLTIQRTQQEDSAVYLCASSLRDRVNYGYTFGSGTRLTVV.

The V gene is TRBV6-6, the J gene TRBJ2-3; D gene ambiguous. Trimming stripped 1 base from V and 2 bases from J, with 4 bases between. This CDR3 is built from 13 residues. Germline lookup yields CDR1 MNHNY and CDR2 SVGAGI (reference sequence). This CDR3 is CASSYFPTDTQYF. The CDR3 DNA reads TGTGCCAGCAGTTACTTCCCCACAGATACGCAGTATTTT.

CDR3 sequence: CAIRQDPAGELFF. CDR3 in DNA: TGTGCCATCAGACAGGACCCTGCCGGGGAGCTGTTTTTT. The chain carries TRBV10-3 and TRBJ2-2; TRBD1 is a possible D gene (5 bases). V was trimmed by 6 bases and J by 6 bases, leaving 11 bases between them. Germline CDR1 is ENHRY and CDR2 is SYGVKD. The CDR3 consists of 13 residues.

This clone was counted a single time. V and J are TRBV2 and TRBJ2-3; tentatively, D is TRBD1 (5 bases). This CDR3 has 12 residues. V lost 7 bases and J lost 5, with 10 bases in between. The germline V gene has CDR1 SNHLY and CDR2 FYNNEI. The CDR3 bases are TGTGCCAGCAACTTGGGGCAAGATACGCAGTATTTT. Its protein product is CASNLGQDTQYF.

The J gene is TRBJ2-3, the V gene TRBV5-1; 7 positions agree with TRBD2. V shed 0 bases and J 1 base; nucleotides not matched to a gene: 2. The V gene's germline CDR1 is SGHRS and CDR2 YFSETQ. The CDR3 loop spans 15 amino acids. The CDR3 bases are TGCGCCAGCAGCTTGGCTGGGGGGGGCACAGATACGCAGTATTTT. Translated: CASSLAGGGTDTQYF.